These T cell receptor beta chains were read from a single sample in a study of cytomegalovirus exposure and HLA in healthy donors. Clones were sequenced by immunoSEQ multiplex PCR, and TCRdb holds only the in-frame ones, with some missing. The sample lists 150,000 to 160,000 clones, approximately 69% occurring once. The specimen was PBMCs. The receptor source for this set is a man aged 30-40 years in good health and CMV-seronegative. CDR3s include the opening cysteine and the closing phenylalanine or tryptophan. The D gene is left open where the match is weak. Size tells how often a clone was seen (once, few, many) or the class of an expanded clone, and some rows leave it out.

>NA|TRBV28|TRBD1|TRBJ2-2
TGTGCCAGCAGTCGCCGGGACAGGGTTTTCGGGGAGCTGTTTTTT
CASSRRDRVFGELFF
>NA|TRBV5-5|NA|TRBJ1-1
TGTGCCAGCAGCTTGCAGGGGACCACTGAAGCTTTCTTT
CASSLQGTTEAFF
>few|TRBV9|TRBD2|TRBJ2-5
TGTGCCAGCAGCTCGGGACTAGCGGCTTACCAAGAGACCCAGTACTTC
CASSSGLAAYQETQYF
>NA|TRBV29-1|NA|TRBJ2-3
TGCAGCGTTGAACCTACACCGGGACTCGCACTTAGCACAGATACGCAGTATTTT
CSVEPTPGLALSTDTQYF
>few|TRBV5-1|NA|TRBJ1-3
TGCGCCAGCAGCCCGGGAATCGGAAACACCATATATTTT
CASSPGIGNTIYF
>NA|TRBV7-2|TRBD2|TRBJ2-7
TGTGCCAGCAGCCCGCGGGGGGGCTACGAGCAGTACTTC
CASSPRGGYEQYF
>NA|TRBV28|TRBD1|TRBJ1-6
TGTGCCAGCAGTTTACGTAGGGGGCTGAATTCACCCCTCCACTTT
CASSLRRGLNSPLHF
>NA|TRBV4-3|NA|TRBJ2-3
TGCGCCAGCAGCCAAGGTAGAGGGCCGGGCACAGATACGCAGTATTTT
CASSQGRGPGTDTQYF
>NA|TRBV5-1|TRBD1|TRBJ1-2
TGCGCCAGCAGCTCGGGACCAGGGGGTTATGGCTACACCTTC
CASSSGPGGYGYTF
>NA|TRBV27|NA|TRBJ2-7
TGTGCCAGCAGTTTATCGGGGGCCCTCGCCTACGAGCAGTACTTC
CASSLSGALAYEQYF
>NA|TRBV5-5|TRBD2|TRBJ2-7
TGTGCCAGCAGTCTGGTACTAGCGGGGGGGAGCTCCTACGAGCAGTACTTC
CASSLVLAGGSSYEQYF
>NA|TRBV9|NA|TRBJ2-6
TGTGCCAGCAGCGTAGAGCGGACCTCTGGGGCCAACGTCCTGACTTTC
CASSVERTSGANVLTF
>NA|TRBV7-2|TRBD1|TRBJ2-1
TGTGCCAGCAGCCTAGAGGGACAGGCTGAAGAGCAGTTCTTC
CASSLEGQAEEQFF
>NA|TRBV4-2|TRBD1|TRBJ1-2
TGTGCCAGCAGCCAAGGTGGGGGACAGGGGAACTATGGCTACACCTTC
CASSQGGGQGNYGYTF
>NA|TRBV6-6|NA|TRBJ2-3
TGTGCCAGCAGGATCGGGGGCACAGATACGCAGTATTTT
CASRIGGTDTQYF
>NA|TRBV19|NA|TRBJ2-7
TGTGCCAGTAGTTTCTCCACTGCGTCCTACGAGCAGTACTTC
CASSFSTASYEQYF
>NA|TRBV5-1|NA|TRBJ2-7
TGCGCCAGCAGCACAGGACCCGTTAACGAGCAGTACTTC
CASSTGPVNEQYF
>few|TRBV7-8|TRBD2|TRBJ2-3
TGTGCCAGCAGCCCTCACTCCTCTAGCGGGGGGGCCTATTATTCAGATACGCAGTATTTT
CASSPHSSSGGAYYSDTQYF
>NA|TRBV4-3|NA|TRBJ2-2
TGCGCCAGCCGACCAAGGGGGAACACCGGGGAGCTGTTTTTT
CASRPRGNTGELFF
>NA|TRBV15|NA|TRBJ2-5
TGTGCCACCAGCCCTAGGGGCAAGTTGGAGACCCAGTACTTC
CATSPRGKLETQYF
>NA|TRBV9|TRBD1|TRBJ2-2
TGTGCCAGCAGCGTAGAGGGGGCGGGTTCCGGGGAGCTGTTTTTT
CASSVEGAGSGELFF
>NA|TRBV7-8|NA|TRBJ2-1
TGTGCCAGCAGCCGGATGGGGGGTCGAACCTACAATGAGCAGTTCTTC
CASSRMGGRTYNEQFF
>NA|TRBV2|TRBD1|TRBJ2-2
TGTGCCAGCAGTGCGCGGTGGACAGGGATCACCGGGGAGCTGTTTTTT
CASSARWTGITGELFF
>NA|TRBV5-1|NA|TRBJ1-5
TGCGCCAGCAGGGATCAGGGATCAGGTGGCAATCAGCCCCAGCATTTT
CASRDQGSGGNQPQHF
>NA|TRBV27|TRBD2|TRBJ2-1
TGTGCCAGCAGTTCCGGGACTAGCCCCCACAATGAGCAGTTCTTC
CASSSGTSPHNEQFF
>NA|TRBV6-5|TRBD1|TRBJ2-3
TGTGCCAGCCGGACAGGCCCCTATCAGCCCCAGTATTTT
CASRTGPYQPQYF
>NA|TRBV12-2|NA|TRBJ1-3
TGTGCAAGCCCAGGGGGGTGGCGCTTCTCTGGAAACACCATATATTTT
CASPGGWRFSGNTIYF
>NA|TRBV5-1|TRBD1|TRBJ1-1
TGCGCCAGCAGCGTGACAGGGGTGTTCACTGAAGCTTTCTTT
CASSVTGVFTEAFF
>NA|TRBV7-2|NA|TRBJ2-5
TGTGCCAGCAGCCCCACGAGAGAGACCCAGTACTTC
CASSPTRETQYF
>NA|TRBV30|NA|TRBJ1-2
TGTGCCTGGAGTGGGGGGGGTGGCTACACCTTC
CAWSGGGGYTF
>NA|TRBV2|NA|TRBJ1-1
TGTGCCAGCAGTATGGCAGGTAGCACTGAAGCTTTCTTT
CASSMAGSTEAFF
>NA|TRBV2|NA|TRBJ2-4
TGTGCCAGCACCGGCGACGGGGTAAACATTCAGTACTTC
CASTGDGVNIQYF
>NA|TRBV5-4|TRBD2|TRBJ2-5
TGTGCCAGCAGCTTTTTCGGGGGGAAAGAGACCCAGTACTTC
CASSFFGGKETQYF
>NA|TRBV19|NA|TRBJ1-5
TGTGCCAGTAGTATAGAGGTCCGGGGAATCAATCAGCCCCAGCATTTT
CASSIEVRGINQPQHF
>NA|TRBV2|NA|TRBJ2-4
TGTGCCAGCACTCAGGACAGTCCCGGCATTCAGTACTTC
CASTQDSPGIQYF
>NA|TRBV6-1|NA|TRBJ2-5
TGTGCCAGCAGTGGGGGGGTGGTCTCAGAGACCCAGTACTTC
CASSGGVVSETQYF
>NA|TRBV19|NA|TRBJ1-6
TGTGCCAGTAGTGACGGTTTGGGGGGGATTAATTCACCCCTCCACTTT
CASSDGLGGINSPLHF
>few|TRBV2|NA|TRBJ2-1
TGTGCCAGCAGTGTGTTACTTCTCAATGAGCAGTTCTTC
CASSVLLLNEQFF
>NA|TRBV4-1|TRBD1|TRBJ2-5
TGCGCCAGCAGCACGGACAGGGTGTTTGAGACCCAGTACTTC
CASSTDRVFETQYF
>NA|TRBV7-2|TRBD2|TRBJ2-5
TGTGCCAGCACACAACTAGCGGGGGGCCAAGAGACCCAGTACTTC
CASTQLAGGQETQYF
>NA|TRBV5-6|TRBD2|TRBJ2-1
TGTGCCAGCAGCCCGTCGCGGACTAGCGCTTTCAATGAGCAGTTCTTC
CASSPSRTSAFNEQFF
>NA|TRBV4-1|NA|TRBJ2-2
TGCGCCAGCAGCCAAGTTGGACAGAACACCGGGGAGCTGTTTTTT
CASSQVGQNTGELFF
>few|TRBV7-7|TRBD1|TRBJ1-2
TGTGCTAGCAGCTTAGCTGGACAGGCGAGATGGGGCTACACCTTC
CASSLAGQARWGYTF
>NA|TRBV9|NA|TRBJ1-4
TGTGCCAGCAGCGTCGGTCCGGGAGACGATGAAAAACTGTTTTTT
CASSVGPGDDEKLFF
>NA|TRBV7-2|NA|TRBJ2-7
TGTGCCAGCAGCCCGACGAGGGCCCACTCCTACGAGCAGTACTTC
CASSPTRAHSYEQYF
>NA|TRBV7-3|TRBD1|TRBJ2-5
TGTGCCAGCAGCTTGACCGGACAGGGAGGAGAGACCCAGTACTTC
CASSLTGQGGETQYF